These 6 T cell receptor beta chains came from one sample sequenced in a study of shared clonotypes between healthy human individuals (dated by TCRdb to about 2020). The receptor library was made with the immunoSEQ multiplex PCR assay. What TCRdb holds here is the immuneACCESS table cut down to in-frame rearrangements. Part of the clones is not present; checked against another copy, under half of the missing clones reflect an unresolved V gene, and the others are unexplained. The sample table records about 1 million clones; more than 65% of these occur just once. Clones ranked in the top ten supply about 1.5% of the sample. Sample: memory CD4+ T cells sorted from blood. Sample cell subset or site, as interpreted from the label and publication: CD45RA-negative fraction. Receptors originate from a man between 18 and 35 years old in good health.

This clone appeared a single time. Just one base apart from a much larger clone, this may be a read error. The V call is TRBV5-1, the J call TRBJ2-5; D may be TRBD2 (6 bases). The DNA matches TRBJ2-7 better at its end, which makes the J call doubtful. The germline CDR1 and CDR2 sequences are SGHRS and YFSETQ. The CDR3 extends over 13 amino acids. The CDR3 DNA reads TGCGCCAGCAGCGATGGAGGGCCCTACGAGCAGTACTTC. Its translation: CASSDGGPYEQYF.

This chain joins TRBV7-2 and TRBJ2-7, with D possibly matching TRBD2 (5 bases). This CDR3 region has 14 residues. Trimming removed 1 base from V and 2 bases from J, with 9 bases in between. Germline CDR1 SGHTA, CDR2 FQGNSA. The CDR3, as DNA: TGTGCCAGCAGCTTAGGGCAGCGGCCCTACGAGCAGTACTTC. As protein: CASSLGQRPYEQYF.

The rearrangement links TRBV2 to TRBJ2-7, with D possibly TRBD2 on 5 matching bases. Trimming removed 1 base at V and 3 bases at J, with 7 bases between. This CDR3 spans 13 amino acids. Germline assignment: CDR1 SNHLY and CDR2 FYNNEI. CDR3 DNA: TGTGCCAGCAGTGAAGTACGGGGCTACGAGCAGTACTTC. It encodes CASSEVRGYEQYF.

This clone was counted a single time. The chain couples TRBV7-3 to TRBJ2-3; the D call may be TRBD1 or TRBD2 (7 bases each). The CDR3 has 16 residues. The germline V and J ends were trimmed by 2 bases and 0 bases, with 12 bases remaining between them. CDR1 and CDR2 (germline): SGHTA, FQGTGA. CDR3 sequence: CASSLQQGGSTDTQYF. For the CDR3, the DNA is TGTGCCAGCAGCTTACAGCAGGGGGGGAGCACAGATACGCAGTATTTT.

This clone was counted a single time. CDR3 coding DNA: TGTGCCAGCAGTTTTAGAAGTAATGGCTACACCTTC. Translation gives CASSFRSNGYTF. The chain combines TRBV7-2 with TRBJ1-2, with unresolved D. The CDR3 has 12 residues. Germline V gives CDR1 SGHTA, CDR2 FQGNSA. Trimming took off 6 bases at V and 6 bases at J, with 11 bases between the two ends.

This clone was found many times. The chain couples TRBV6-1 to TRBJ2-7; D unclear. The V gene's germline CDR1 is MNHNS and CDR2 SASEGT. Trimming cost V 8 bases and J 5 bases, with 10 bases left between them. The CDR3 length is 11 residues. This CDR3 is CASEGFNEQYF. As DNA, the CDR3 is TGTGCCAGCGAAGGGTTCAACGAGCAGTACTTC.